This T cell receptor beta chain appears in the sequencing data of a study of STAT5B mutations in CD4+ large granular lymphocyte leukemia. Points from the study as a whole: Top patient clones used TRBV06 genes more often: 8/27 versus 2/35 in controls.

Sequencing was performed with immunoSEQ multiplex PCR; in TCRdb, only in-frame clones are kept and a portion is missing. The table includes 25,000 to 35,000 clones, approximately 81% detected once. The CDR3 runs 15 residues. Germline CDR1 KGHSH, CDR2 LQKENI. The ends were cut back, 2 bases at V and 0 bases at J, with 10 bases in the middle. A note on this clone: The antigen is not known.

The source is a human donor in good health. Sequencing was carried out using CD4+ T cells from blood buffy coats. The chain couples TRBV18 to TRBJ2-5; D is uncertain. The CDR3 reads CASSPRSAYQETQYF. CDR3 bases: TGTGCCAGCTCACCAAGGTCTGCCTACCAAGAGACCCAGTACTTC.